This TCR beta chain was observed in a study of vaccination and CD4 T cells after COVID-19. Study-wide background: Cultures that served as controls received a CEFX pool, an HIV-1 Nef pool, or no peptide.

Worth noting for this clonotype: Antigen unknown.

CD4+ T cells that had been cultured provided DNA sequenced with the Oncomine TCR Beta short-read assay. TCRdb reanalysed the PCR reads using MiXCR and keeps one entry per CDR3 protein. The sample has 20,000 to 25,000 distinct CDR3 sequences, roughly 60% seen once; the top ten hold around 23%. Sample treatment: approximately nine-day PBMC culture with coronavirus spike peptide pools or control peptides (ViraFEST assay). Germline V gene sequence: CDR1 KGHDR, CDR2 SFDVKD. The CDR3 covers 14 residues. The V segment lost 9 bases and the J segment 6 bases; nucleotides outside the gene matches: 9. The source was CD4+ T cells from blood, cultured in vitro, collected before SARS-CoV-2 vaccination. J is TRBJ2-1 and V is TRBV24-1, with 8 positions matching TRBD1. The TCR comes from a human donor who received a COVID-19 vaccine. The CDR3 is CATGRDRTINEQFF. The CDR3 DNA sequence: TGTGCCACCGGACGGGACAGGACAATCAATGAGCAGTTCTTC.